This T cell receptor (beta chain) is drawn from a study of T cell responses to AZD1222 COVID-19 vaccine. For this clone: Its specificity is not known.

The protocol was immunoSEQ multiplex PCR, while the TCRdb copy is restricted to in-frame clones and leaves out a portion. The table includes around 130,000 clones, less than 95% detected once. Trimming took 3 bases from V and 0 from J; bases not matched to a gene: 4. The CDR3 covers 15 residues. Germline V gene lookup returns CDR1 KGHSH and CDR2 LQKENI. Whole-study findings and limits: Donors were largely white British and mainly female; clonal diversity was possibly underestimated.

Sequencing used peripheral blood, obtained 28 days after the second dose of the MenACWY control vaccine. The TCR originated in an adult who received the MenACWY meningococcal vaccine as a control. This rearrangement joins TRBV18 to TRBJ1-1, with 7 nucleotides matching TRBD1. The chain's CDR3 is CASSPAGGMNTEAFF. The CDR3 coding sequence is TGTGCCAGCTCACCGGCAGGGGGAATGAACACTGAAGCTTTCTTT. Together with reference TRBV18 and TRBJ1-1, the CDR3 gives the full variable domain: NAGVMQNPRHLVRRRGQEARLRCSPMKGHSHVYWYRQLPEEGLKFMVYLQKENIIDESGMPKERFSAEFPKEGPSILRIQQVVRGDSAAYFCASSPAGGMNTEAFFGQGTRLTVV.